The next 20 T cell receptor beta chains were all read from a single sample in a study of beta chain features in type 1 diabetes. Expressed TCRB transcripts got sequenced, as all isolated RNA was reverse transcribed. Assay: immunoSEQ multiplex PCR; the TCRdb copy retains only in-frame clones and omits some. Here the sample spans 400,000 to 500,000 clones, about 15% being singletons. Specimen: naive CD4+ T cells from blood. The receptors come from a man younger than 45 in good health.

This chain uses TRBV7-2 with TRBJ2-3; 13 positions match TRBD2. The V segment lost 5 bases and the J segment 3 bases; nucleotides outside the gene matches: 11. This CDR3 is 18 amino acids long. The V gene's germline CDR1 is SGHTA and CDR2 FQGNSA. CDR3 region: CASSQGLAGVGWTDTQYF. CDR3 nucleotides: TGTGCCAGCAGCCAAGGACTAGCGGGAGTAGGATGGACAGATACGCAGTATTTT. The full variable domain, in which reference TRBV7-2 and TRBJ2-3 provide the parts outside the CDR3, is GAGVSQSPSNKVTEKGKDVELRCDPISGHTALYWYRQSLGQGLEFLIYFQGNSAPDKSGLPSDRFSAERTGGSVSTLTIQRTQQEDSAVYLCASSQGLAGVGWTDTQYFGPGTRLTVL.

This clone was seen a few times. The chain recombines TRBV6-1 with TRBJ2-3; 8 positions match TRBD2. The CDR3 sequence is 15 residues long. The germline CDR1 and CDR2 sequences are MNHNS and SASEGT. The V and J ends lost 8 bases and 6 bases, in that order; junction bases with no gene match: 13. For the CDR3, the DNA is TGTGCCAGCCCCGCGGCGGGAGGCCGGGGGGATACGCAGTATTTT. Residues: CASPAAGGRGDTQYF.

This clone has a handful of counts. The V and J genes are TRBV4-1 and TRBJ1-1; D gene ambiguous. V shed 3 bases and J shed 0 bases, with 8 bases lying between them. CDR1 is MGHRA and CDR2 is YSYEKL in the germline V gene. The CDR3 is 14 residues long. Here the CDR3 DNA reads TGCGCCAGCAGCCAGACACGAGTGAACACTGAAGCTTTCTTT. Amino acid sequence: CASSQTRVNTEAFF.

Of note for this clone: A far bigger clonotype differs at one base, so this is likely a read error. The chain couples TRBV7-8 to TRBJ2-3, with D unresolved. CDR1 is SGHVS and CDR2 is FQNEAQ in the germline V gene. The CDR3 loop spans 11 amino acids. V was pared by 5 bases and J by 2 bases, with 2 bases between. The CDR3 loop reads CASSNTDTQYF. The CDR3 nucleotides read TGTGCCAGCAGCAACACAGATACGCAGTATTTT.

The J gene is TRBJ2-2, the V gene TRBV30; D is unclear. Germline CDR1 reads GTSNPN; CDR2 reads SVGIG (reference sequence). CDR3 length equals 13 residues. V lost 0 bases and J 8 bases, leaving 10 bases between the germline ends. The CDR3 sequence: CAWSVLLIGELFF. CDR3 bases: TGTGCCTGGAGTGTACTGCTAATTGGGGAGCTGTTTTTT.

The V gene is TRBV7-9, the J gene TRBJ2-1, with D hard to call. This CDR3 spans 14 amino acids. Germline CDR1 and CDR2: SEHNR and FQNEAQ (reference sequence). Trimming cost V 1 base and J 9 bases, with 13 bases left between them. The CDR3 region is CASSLDQVTSEQFF. CDR3 DNA: TGTGCCAGCAGCTTAGACCAGGTTACCTCTGAGCAGTTCTTC.

The rearrangement links TRBV15 to TRBJ1-5; 7 nucleotides align to TRBD1. After removal of 0 bases from V and 0 bases from J, the junction contained 5 bases not matched to a gene. Germline V CDR1 and CDR2: LNHNV, YYDKDF (reference sequence). This CDR3 is built from 17 residues. CDR3 nucleotides: TGTGCCACCAGCAGAGATGCAGGGGGATATAGCAATCAGCCCCAGCATTTT. Its protein is CATSRDAGGYSNQPQHF.

J is TRBJ1-1 and V is TRBV13; no clear D. The CDR3 contains 15 residues. Trimming took 3 bases from V and 3 from J, leaving 14 bases between them. CDR1 is PRHDT, CDR2 FYEKMQ, per germline (reference sequence). CDR3 nucleotides: TGTGCCAGCAGCTTCGGGATTCTACAAGACACTGAAGCTTTCTTT. This codes for CASSFGILQDTEAFF.

The rearrangement uses TRBV16 and TRBJ2-2, with D tentatively TRBD1 or TRBD2 (6 bases each). V shed 4 bases and J shed 4 bases, with 13 bases lying between them. Germline V gives CDR1 KGHSY, CDR2 FQNENV. The CDR3 spans 15 residues. CDR3 sequence: CASSPRGGPTGELFF. The CDR3 DNA follows: TGTGCCAGCAGCCCCCGTGGGGGGCCCACCGGGGAGCTGTTTTTT.

This chain joins TRBV30 and TRBJ1-1; 8 nucleotides agree with TRBD1. The ends lost 0 bases at V and 2 bases at J; junction bases unmatched: 8. Germline values: CDR1 GTSNPN, CDR2 SVGIG (reference sequence). This CDR3 is 16 amino acids long. The CDR3 nucleotides read TGTGCCTGGAGTGTACCTCCCGGACAGGGAAACACTGAAGCTTTCTTT. Translated, it gives CAWSVPPGQGNTEAFF.

The chain joins TRBV9 to TRBJ2-1; 12 nucleotides line up with TRBD2. The trim removed 3 bases at V and 3 bases at J, leaving 10 bases unmatched. Germline loops: CDR1 SGDLS, CDR2 YYNGEE. This CDR3 spans 18 amino acids. The CDR3 is CASSEGWLAGGLYNEQFF. CDR3 bases: TGTGCCAGCAGCGAGGGATGGCTAGCGGGAGGGCTCTACAATGAGCAGTTCTTC.

V usage is TRBV4-3 and J usage is TRBJ1-2; D is perhaps TRBD1 (5 bases). The ends were cut back, 4 bases at V and 4 bases at J, with 19 bases in the middle. The CDR3 is made up of 16 amino acids. The germline gives CDR1 LGHNA, CDR2 YSLEER. The CDR3 DNA reads TGCGCCAGCAGCCGAACCCGTGCAGGGACGACCTATGGCTACACCTTC. Amino acid sequence: CASSRTRAGTTYGYTF.

This clone was recorded a few times. This rearrangement joins TRBV6-6 to TRBJ2-7, with TRBD2 matching over 7 bases. Germline CDR1 reads MNHNY; CDR2 reads SVGAGI (reference sequence). The CDR3 is made up of 14 amino acids. Trimming at V came to 5 bases and at J to 7 bases, leaving 11 bases not matched to a gene. CDR3 in amino acids: CASSGASGDGEQYV. The CDR3 DNA is TGTGCCAGCAGTGGCGCTAGCGGAGATGGGGAGCAGTACGTC.

This clone was counted between two and nine times. The chain joins TRBV11-2 to TRBJ1-2; 9 bases are shared with TRBD1. The CDR3 is 17 amino acids. J gave up 5 bases and V 2 bases, and 12 bases lay outside the gene matches. Germline CDR1 reads SGHAT; CDR2 reads FQNNGV. The DNA of the CDR3 is TGTGCCAGCAGCTTAATGGGGACAGGGCTGTTGGGGTATGGCTACACCTTC. This sequence encodes CASSLMGTGLLGYGYTF.

The rearrangement joins TRBV5-1 to TRBJ2-7; the D gene is possibly TRBD2 (5 bases). V lost 0 bases and J lost 7, with 17 bases in between. The CDR3 is 15 amino acids. Germline-derived CDR1 and CDR2 are SGHRS and YFSETQ. CDR3 DNA sequence: TGCGCCAGCAGCTTGGGGAGCAACATGGGAGAGGAGCAGTACTTC. Its protein is CASSLGSNMGEEQYF.

The chain carries TRBV28 and TRBJ2-1; D uncertain. The CDR3 covers 16 residues. V was pared by 5 bases and J by 3 bases, with 17 bases between. Germline CDR1 is MDHEN and CDR2 is SYDVKM. CDR3 region: CASSPPGGPDYNEQFF. As DNA, the CDR3 is TGTGCCAGCAGTCCGCCCGGCGGACCCGACTACAATGAGCAGTTCTTC.

The V gene is TRBV12-5, the J gene TRBJ2-1; D remains ambiguous. The ends were cut back, 1 base at V and 7 bases at J, with 5 bases in the middle. The CDR3 consists of 12 residues. Per germline, CDR1 LGHNT and CDR2 FRNRAP. The CDR3 sequence is CASGLDRNEQFF. CDR3 nucleotide sequence: TGTGCTAGTGGTTTGGACCGTAATGAGCAGTTCTTC.

The chain employs TRBV7-8 and TRBJ1-1, with TRBD1 as a possible D gene (6 bases). This CDR3 spans 14 amino acids. V was shortened by 5 bases and J by 0 bases, with 10 bases between the two germline ends. Per germline, CDR1 SGHVS and CDR2 FQNEAQ. The CDR3 reads CASSPEGVNTEAFF. In DNA form, the CDR3 reads TGTGCCAGCAGCCCCGAGGGGGTGAACACTGAAGCTTTCTTT.

This clone was seen more than once but under ten times. The chain is built from TRBV30 and TRBJ1-2; the D gene is possibly TRBD1 (5 bases). The CDR3 totals 13 residues. The germline V and J ends were trimmed by 3 bases and 2 bases, with 10 bases remaining between them. From germline, CDR1 is GTSNPN and CDR2 SVGIG (reference sequence). CDR3 nucleotides: TGTGCCTGGAGCGCCAGGGCCAACTATGGCTACACCTTC. It codes for CAWSARANYGYTF. Full variable domain (rest looked up from reference TRBV30 and TRBJ1-2): SQTIHQWPATLVQPVGSPLSLECTVEGTSNPNLYWYRQAAGRGLQLLFYSVGIGQISSEVPQNLSASRPQDRQFILSSKKLLLSDSGFYLCAWSARANYGYTFGSGTRLTVV.

This clone was seen more than once but under ten times. The chain recombines TRBV29-1 with TRBJ1-2, with 7 bases aligning to TRBD1. V gave up 5 bases and J gave up 1 base; unmatched junction bases: 4. The CDR3 is made up of 13 amino acids. Germline-derived CDR1 and CDR2 are SQVTM and ANQGSEA. The CDR3 loop reads CSVRDRDNYGYTF. The CDR3 DNA is TGCAGCGTTCGTGACAGGGATAACTATGGCTACACCTTC.